These T cell receptor beta chains were read from a single sample in a study of blood T cell repertoires in COVID-19. Sequencing used immunoSEQ multiplex PCR; TCRdb keeps in-frame clones, though not all of them. The top ten clones hold 25% to 35% of a sample with roughly 16,000 clones, under 80% of them seen once. The sample was peripheral blood. The receptors originated from a man aged 65 to 79 with active or convalescent COVID-19. Both conserved end residues are part of each CDR3. Each record gives: J gene, V gene, CDR3 protein.

TRBJ2-7 TRBV10-2 CASSESSGTGSYEQYF
TRBJ1-4 TRBV4-3 CASSHIHREKLFF
TRBJ1-4 TRBV5-1 CASSLGNRGLEKLFF
TRBJ2-5 TRBV5-1 CASSLEETQYF
TRBJ2-5 TRBV3-1/TRBV3-2 CASSFSGRYETQYF
TRBJ1-2 TRBV2 CASSAQVNYGYTF
TRBJ2-4 TRBV5-4 CASSSFDRGLRDIQYF
TRBJ1-2 TRBV28 CASRGAGINYGYTF
TRBJ2-5 TRBV2 CASTAGARKETQYF
TRBJ2-2 TRBV6-5 CASSWGAGELFF
TRBJ1-4 TRBV19 CASRKRQGINEKLFF
TRBJ2-7 TRBV6-5 CASTGTGLDEQYF
TRBJ1-1 TRBV19 CASSRGNEAFF
TRBJ2-3 TRBV29-1 CSVDGRGGADTQYF
TRBJ2-7 TRBV18 CASSAGQGAEQYF
TRBJ2-2 TRBV7-2 CASSALAGGPGELFF
TRBJ1-2 TRBV6-5 CASSPWTGLSGGYTF
TRBJ1-2 TRBV25-1 CASSGSYRVGGYTF
TRBJ1-1 TRBV2 CASSLGGEGTEAFF
TRBJ1-1 TRBV10-3 CAISEMSGNTEAFF
TRBJ2-3 TRBV6-2/TRBV6-3 CASSRGRRGQTDTQYF
TRBJ1-2 TRBV3-1/TRBV3-2 CASSQEGLLGGYTF
TRBJ1-4 TRBV3-1/TRBV3-2 CASSPKQEKLFF
TRBJ1-2 TRBV6-5 CASDRDRIYGYTF
TRBJ1-6 TRBV28 CASSYQGPSNSPLHF
TRBJ1-3 TRBV10-1 CASIDHKGAPGNTIYF
TRBJ2-7 TRBV3-1/TRBV3-2 CASSQRTSGGPPPYEQYF
TRBJ1-6 TRBV30 CAWRPPDNLGSPLHF
TRBJ2-1 TRBV6-5 CASSKQGATYNEQFF
TRBJ2-7 TRBV2 CASSEAPGTYEQYF
TRBJ1-5 TRBV28 CASSLTTLSNQPQHF
TRBJ2-2 TRBV19 CASSTAVPGQGLHTGELFF
TRBJ1-4 TRBV7-9 CASSAPPGQGKEKLFF
TRBJ2-1 TRBV7-2 CASSPLSGTGYNEQFF
TRBJ2-7 TRBV6-5 CASSYGGQVYEQYF
TRBJ2-7 TRBV6-5 CASKSTGTSNEQYF
TRBJ1-1 TRBV7-2 CASSYLQANTEAFF
TRBJ2-1 TRBV6-2/TRBV6-3 CASSYASGPTTEFF
TRBJ1-1 TRBV7-9 CASSLGRRTGDTEAFF
TRBJ1-3 TRBV18 CASSPGTQGPGNTIYF
TRBJ1-1 TRBV27 CASSPAGGPTEAFF
TRBJ2-1 TRBV12-5 CASASVAGDMYNEQFF
TRBJ2-1 TRBV7-8 CASSVSGRSHNEQFF
TRBJ2-7 TRBV6-5 CASSHRQGAYEQYF
TRBJ2-7 TRBV28 CASTGGTRSTYEQYF
TRBJ2-1 TRBV11-2 CASSSTPVSEQFF
TRBJ1-5 TRBV19 CASSIQQLNQPQHF
TRBJ2-3 TRBV9 CASSVGSRARTDTQYF